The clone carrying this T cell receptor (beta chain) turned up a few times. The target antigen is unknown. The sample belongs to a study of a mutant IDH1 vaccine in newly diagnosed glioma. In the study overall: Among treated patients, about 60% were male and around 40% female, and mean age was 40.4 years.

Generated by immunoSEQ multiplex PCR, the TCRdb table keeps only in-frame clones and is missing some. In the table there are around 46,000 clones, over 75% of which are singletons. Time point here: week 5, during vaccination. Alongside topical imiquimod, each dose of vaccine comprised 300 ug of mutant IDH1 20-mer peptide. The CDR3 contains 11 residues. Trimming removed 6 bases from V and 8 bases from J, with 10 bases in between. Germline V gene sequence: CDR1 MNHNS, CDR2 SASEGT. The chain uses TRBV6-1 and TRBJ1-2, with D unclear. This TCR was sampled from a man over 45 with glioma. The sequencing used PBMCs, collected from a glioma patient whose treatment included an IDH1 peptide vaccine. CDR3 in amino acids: CASSRLGGYTF. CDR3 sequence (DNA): TGTGCCAGCAGCCGGCTGGGAGGCTACACCTTC.